This TCR beta chain is drawn from a study of cytomegalovirus exposure and HLA in healthy donors. General observations from the study: Donors belonging to an Asian-associated ancestry cluster reportedly showed fewer N-insertions in productive TCRs than the roughly 670-donor mean, according to what a later analysis found.

A note on this clone: What it binds is unknown.

Vbeta (60) and Jbeta (13) primers were used in the PCR. Some clones are missing from TCRdb's copy, which holds only in-frame ones; the method was immunoSEQ multiplex PCR. Listed are just over 200,000 clones; around 1.1% falls within the top ten. This clonotype was sampled from a girl aged 2-10 years in good health and CMV-seropositive. Material: PBMCs.

Here the CDR3 DNA reads TGTGCCAGCAGTTTACAGGGGCTGGGTGAAGCTTTCTTT. The encoded protein is CASSLQGLGEAFF. The chain employs TRBV27 and TRBJ1-1, with a possible D match to TRBD1 (6 bases). The CDR3 is made up of 13 amino acids. V was cut by 2 bases and J by 7 bases, with 11 bases left in between. Germline lookup yields CDR1 MNHEY and CDR2 SMNVEV (reference sequence).